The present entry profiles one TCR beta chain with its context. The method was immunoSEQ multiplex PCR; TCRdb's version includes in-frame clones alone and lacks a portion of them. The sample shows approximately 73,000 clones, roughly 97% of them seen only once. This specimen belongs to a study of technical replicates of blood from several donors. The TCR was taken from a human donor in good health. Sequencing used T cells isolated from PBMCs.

CDR3 bases: TGTGCCTGGACGGAGACATCAGGGCAGCCCCAGCATTTT. As protein: CAWTETSGQPQHF. This sequence joins TRBV30 and TRBJ1-5, with D possibly matching TRBD1 (5 bases). CDR1 GTSNPN and CDR2 SVGIG come from the germline V gene (reference sequence). Trimming cost V 4 bases and J 7 bases, with 14 bases left between them. The CDR3 sequence is 13 residues long.